The text below deals with one TCR beta chain. Trimming removed 4 bases at V and 8 bases at J, with 18 bases between. The V gene's germline CDR1 is SGDLS and CDR2 YYNGEE. The CDR3 spans 15 residues. The data originate from a study of blood T cell repertoires in COVID-19. Study summary: The study drew acute and convalescent COVID-19 samples from the United States, Italy and Spain. T cells, B-cell-depleted T cells, or PBMCs supplied cDNA or gDNA.

Methods used by the authors: Nucleated cell number was recorded as an estimate derived from reference gene primer amplification. TCRdb's table, derived via immunoSEQ multiplex PCR, lists solely in-frame clones and lacks some. V, J and clone size are those of that table, while D and trimming were read from the DNA. There are around 140,000 clones in the sample; 84% occur only once, and about a sixth lies in the top ten. This chain joins TRBV9 and TRBJ1-4; D is uncertain. Material for sequencing was peripheral blood. The clonotype was recovered from a woman over 75 with acute or convalescent COVID-19. CDR3 nucleotide sequence: TGTGCCAGCAGCCCGAGTGGCAAGGGAGGCGAAAAACTGTTTTTT. Translation: CASSPSGKGGEKLFF.